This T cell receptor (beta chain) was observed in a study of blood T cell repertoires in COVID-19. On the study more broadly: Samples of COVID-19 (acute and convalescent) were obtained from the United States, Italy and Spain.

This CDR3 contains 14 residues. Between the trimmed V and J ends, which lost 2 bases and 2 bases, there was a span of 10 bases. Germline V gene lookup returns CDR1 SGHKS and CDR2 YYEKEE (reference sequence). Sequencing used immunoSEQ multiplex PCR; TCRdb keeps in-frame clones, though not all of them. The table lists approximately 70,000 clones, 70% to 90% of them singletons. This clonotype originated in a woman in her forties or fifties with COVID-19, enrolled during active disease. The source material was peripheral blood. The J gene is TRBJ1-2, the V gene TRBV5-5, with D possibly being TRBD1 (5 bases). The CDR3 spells CASSFRAGNYGYTF. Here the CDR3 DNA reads TGTGCCAGCAGCTTTAGGGCAGGGAACTATGGCTACACCTTC.